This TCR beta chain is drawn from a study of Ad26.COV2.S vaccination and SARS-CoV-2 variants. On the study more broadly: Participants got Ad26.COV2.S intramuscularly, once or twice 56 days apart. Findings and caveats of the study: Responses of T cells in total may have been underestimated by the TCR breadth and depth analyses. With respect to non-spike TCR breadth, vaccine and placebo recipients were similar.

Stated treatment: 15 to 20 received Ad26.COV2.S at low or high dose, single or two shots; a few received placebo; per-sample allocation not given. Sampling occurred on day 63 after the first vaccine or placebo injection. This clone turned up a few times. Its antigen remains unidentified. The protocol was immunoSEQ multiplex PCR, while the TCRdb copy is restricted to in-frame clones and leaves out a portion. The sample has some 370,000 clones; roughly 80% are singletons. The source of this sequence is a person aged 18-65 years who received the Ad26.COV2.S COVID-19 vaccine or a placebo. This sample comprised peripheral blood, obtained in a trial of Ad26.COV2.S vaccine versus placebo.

The CDR3 bases are TGTGCCAGCAGCGTTCGACAGGGTGAAGCTTTCTTT. Its translation is CASSVRQGEAFF. This sequence joins TRBV6-5 and TRBJ1-1; the match to TRBD1 covers 7 bases. Trimming at V came to 6 bases and at J to 7 bases, leaving 5 bases not matched to a gene. Per the germline V gene, CDR1 is MNHEY and CDR2 is SVGAGI. The CDR3 loop spans 12 amino acids.